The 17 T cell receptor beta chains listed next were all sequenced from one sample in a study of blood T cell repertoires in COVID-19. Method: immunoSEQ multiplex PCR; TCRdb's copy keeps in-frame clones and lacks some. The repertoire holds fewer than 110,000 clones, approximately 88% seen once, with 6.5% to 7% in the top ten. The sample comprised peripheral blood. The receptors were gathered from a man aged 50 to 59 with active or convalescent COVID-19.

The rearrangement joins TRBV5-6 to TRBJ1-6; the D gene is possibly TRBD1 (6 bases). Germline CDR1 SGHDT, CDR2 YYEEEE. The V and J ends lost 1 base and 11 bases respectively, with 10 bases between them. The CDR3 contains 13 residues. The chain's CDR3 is CASSLQGSAPLHF. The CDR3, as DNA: TGTGCCAGCAGCTTGCAGGGGAGCGCACCCCTCCACTTT.

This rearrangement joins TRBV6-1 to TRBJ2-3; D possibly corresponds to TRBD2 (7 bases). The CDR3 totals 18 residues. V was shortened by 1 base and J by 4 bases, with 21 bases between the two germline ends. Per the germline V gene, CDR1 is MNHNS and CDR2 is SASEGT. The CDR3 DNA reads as TGTGCCAGCAGTGAAGGGGGGGCAGGACTAGATCCCCCAGATACGCAGTATTTT. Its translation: CASSEGGAGLDPPDTQYF.

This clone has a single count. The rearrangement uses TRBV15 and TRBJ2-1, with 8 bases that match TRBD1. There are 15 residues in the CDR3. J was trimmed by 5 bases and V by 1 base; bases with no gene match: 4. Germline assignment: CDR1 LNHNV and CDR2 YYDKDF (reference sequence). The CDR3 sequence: CATSRVGQENNEQFF. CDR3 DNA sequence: TGTGCCACCAGCAGAGTGGGACAGGAAAACAATGAGCAGTTCTTC.

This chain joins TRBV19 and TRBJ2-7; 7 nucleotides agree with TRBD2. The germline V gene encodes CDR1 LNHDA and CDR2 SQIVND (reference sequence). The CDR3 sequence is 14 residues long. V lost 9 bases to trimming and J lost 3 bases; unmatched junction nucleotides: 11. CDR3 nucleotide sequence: TGTGCCAGCACCAGGGAGGGAGGGGTCTACGAGCAGTACTTC. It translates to CASTREGGVYEQYF.

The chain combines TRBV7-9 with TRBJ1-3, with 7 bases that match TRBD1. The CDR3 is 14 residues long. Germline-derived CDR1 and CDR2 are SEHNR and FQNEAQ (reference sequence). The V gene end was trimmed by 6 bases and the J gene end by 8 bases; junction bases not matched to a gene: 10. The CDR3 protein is CASSHGTVGYTIYF. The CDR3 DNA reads TGTGCCAGCAGTCACGGGACAGTAGGGTACACCATATATTTT.

The CDR3 region is CATESSGRPDTQYF. The CDR3 DNA is TGTGCCACCGAATCTAGCGGGAGGCCGGATACGCAGTATTTT. This rearrangement joins TRBV7-2 to TRBJ2-3; TRBD2 matches 11 bases. The V and J ends lost 10 bases and 6 bases, in that order; junction bases with no gene match: 9. The germline V gene has CDR1 SGHTA and CDR2 FQGNSA. The CDR3 length is 14 residues.

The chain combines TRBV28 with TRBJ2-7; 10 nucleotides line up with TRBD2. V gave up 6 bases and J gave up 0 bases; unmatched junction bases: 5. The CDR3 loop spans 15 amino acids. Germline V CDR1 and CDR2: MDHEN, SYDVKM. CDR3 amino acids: CASSRTSGSSYEQYF. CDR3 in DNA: TGTGCCAGCAGCCGGACTAGCGGAAGCTCCTACGAGCAGTACTTC.

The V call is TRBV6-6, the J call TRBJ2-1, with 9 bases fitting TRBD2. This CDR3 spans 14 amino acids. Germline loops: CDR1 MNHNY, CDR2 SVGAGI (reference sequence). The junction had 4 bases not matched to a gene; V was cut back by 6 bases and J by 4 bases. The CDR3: CASSFSGSYNEQFF. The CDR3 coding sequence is TGTGCCAGCAGCTTTAGCGGGAGTTACAATGAGCAGTTCTTC.

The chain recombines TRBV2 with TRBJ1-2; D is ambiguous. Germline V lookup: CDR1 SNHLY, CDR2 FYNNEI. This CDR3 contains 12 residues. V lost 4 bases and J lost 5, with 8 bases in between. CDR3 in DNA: TGTGCCAGCAGTGGCGAGGTTTATGGCTACACCTTC. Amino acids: CASSGEVYGYTF.

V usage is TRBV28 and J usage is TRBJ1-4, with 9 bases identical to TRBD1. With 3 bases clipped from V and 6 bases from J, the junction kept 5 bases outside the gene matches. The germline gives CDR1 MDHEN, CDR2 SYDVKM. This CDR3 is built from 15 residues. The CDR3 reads CASSLSGTGYEKLFF. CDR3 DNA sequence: TGTGCCAGCAGTTTGTCCGGGACAGGGTATGAAAAACTGTTTTTT.

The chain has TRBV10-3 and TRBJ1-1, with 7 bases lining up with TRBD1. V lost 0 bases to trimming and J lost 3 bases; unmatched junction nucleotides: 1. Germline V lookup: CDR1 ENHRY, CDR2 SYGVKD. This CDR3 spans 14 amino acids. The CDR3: CAISESRGDTEAFF. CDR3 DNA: TGTGCCATCAGTGAGTCCAGGGGGGACACTGAAGCTTTCTTT.

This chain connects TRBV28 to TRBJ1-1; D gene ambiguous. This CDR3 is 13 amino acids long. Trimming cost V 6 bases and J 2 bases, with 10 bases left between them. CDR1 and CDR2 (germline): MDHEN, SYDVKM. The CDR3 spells CASSPTINTEAFF. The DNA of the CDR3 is TGTGCCAGCAGCCCCACAATTAACACTGAAGCTTTCTTT.

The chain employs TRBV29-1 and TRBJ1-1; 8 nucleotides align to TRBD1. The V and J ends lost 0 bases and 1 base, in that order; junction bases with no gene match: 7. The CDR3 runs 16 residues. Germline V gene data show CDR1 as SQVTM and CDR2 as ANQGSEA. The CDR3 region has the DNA TGCAGCGTTGAAGATCTGGGGACAGGCTGGAACACTGAAGCTTTCTTT. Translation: CSVEDLGTGWNTEAFF.

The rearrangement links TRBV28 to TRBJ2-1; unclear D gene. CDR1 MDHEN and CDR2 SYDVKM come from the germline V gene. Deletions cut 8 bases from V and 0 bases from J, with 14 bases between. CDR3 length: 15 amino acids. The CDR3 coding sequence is TGTGCCAGCTTCCCTCGCGGTCGCTCCTACAATGAGCAGTTCTTC. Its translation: CASFPRGRSYNEQFF.

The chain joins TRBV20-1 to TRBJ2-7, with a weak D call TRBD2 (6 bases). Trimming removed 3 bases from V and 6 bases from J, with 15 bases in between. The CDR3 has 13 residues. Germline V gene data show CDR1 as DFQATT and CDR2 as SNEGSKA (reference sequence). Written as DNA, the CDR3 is TGCAGTGCTAGTCGGAACGAAGCGGGCGAGCAGTACTTC. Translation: CSASRNEAGEQYF.

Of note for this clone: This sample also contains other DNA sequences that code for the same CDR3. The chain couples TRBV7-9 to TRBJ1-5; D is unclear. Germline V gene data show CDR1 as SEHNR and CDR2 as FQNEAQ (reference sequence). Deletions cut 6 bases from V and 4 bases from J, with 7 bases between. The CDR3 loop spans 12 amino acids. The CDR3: CASSLSNQPQHF. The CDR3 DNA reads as TGTGCCAGCAGTCTTTCGAATCAGCCCCAGCATTTT.

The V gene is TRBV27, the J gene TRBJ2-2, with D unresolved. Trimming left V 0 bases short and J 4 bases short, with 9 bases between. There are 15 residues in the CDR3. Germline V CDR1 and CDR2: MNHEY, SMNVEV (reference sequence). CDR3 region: CASSLSMRLTGELFF. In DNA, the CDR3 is TGTGCCAGCAGTTTATCGATGCGTCTCACCGGGGAGCTGTTTTTT.